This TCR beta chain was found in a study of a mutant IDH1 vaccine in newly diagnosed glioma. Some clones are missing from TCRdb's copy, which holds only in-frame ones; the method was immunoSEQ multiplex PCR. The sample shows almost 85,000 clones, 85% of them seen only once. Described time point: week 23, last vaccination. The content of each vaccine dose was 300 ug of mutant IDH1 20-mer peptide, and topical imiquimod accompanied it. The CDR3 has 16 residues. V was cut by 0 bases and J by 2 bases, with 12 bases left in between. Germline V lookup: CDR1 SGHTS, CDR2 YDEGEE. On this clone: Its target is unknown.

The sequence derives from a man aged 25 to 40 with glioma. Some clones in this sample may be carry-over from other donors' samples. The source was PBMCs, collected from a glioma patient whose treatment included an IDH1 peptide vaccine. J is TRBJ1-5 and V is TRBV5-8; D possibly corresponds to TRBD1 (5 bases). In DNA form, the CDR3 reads TGTGCCAGCAGCTTGGCGGGCAGGGAGGGCAATCAGCCCCAGCATTTT. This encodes CASSLAGREGNQPQHF.